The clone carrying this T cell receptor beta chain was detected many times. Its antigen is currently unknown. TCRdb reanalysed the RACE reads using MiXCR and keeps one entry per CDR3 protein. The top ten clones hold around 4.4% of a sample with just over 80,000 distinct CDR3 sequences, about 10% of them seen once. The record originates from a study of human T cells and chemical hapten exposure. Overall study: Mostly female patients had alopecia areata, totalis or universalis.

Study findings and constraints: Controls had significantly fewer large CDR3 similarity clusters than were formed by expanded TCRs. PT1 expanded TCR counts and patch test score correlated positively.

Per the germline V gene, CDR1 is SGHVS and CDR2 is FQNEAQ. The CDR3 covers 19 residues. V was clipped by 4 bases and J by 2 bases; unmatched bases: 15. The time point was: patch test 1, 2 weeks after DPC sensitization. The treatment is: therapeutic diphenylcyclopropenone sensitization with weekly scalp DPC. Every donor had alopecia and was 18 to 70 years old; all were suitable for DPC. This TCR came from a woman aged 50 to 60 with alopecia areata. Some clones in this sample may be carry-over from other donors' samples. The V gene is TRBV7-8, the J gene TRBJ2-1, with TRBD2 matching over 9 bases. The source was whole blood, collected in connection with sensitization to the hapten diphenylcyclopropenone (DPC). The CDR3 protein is CASSSNSGTSLKTYNEQFF. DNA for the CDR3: TGTGCCAGCAGCTCTAATTCCGGGACTAGCCTGAAAACCTACAATGAGCAGTTCTTC.